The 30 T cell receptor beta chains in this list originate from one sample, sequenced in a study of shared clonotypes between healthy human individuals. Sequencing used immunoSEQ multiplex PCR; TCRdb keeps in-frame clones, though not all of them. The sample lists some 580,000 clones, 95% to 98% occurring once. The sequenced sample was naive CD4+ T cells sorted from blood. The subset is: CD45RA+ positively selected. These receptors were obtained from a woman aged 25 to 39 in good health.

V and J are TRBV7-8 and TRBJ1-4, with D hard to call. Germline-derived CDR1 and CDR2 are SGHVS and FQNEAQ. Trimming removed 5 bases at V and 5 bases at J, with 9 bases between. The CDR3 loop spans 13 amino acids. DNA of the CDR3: TGTGCCAGCAGCACAACTGCCAATGAAAAACTGTTTTTT. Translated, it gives CASSTTANEKLFF.

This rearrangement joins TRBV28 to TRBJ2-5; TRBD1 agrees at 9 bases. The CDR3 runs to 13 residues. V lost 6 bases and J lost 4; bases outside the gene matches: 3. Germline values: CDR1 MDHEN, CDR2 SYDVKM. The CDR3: CASRQQGAETQYF. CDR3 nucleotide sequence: TGTGCCAGCAGACAACAGGGGGCAGAGACCCAGTACTTC.

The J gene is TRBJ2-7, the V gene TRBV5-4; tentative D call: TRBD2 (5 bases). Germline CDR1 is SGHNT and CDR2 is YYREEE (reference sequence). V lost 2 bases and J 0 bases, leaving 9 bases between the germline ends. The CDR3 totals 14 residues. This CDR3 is CASSFYRDSYEQYF. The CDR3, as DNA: TGTGCCAGCAGCTTCTATCGGGACTCCTACGAGCAGTACTTC.

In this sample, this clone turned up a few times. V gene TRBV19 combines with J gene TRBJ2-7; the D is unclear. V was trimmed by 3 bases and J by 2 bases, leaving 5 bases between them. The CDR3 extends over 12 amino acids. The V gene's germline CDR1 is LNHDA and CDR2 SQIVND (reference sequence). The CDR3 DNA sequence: TGTGCCAGTAGTATGGTGCCCTACGAGCAGTACTTC. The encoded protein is CASSMVPYEQYF. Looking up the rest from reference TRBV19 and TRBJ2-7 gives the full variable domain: DGGITQSPKYLFRKEGQNVTLSCEQNLNHDAMYWYRQDPGQGLRLIYYSQIVNDFQKGDIAEGYSVSREKKESFPLTVTSAQKNPTAFYLCASSMVPYEQYFGPGTRLTVT.

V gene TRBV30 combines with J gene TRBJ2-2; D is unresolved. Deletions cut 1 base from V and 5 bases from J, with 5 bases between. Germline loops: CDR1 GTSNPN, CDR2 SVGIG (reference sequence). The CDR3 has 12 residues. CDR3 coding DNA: TGTGCCTGGAGTGCCTATACCGGGGAGCTGTTTTTT. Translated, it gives CAWSAYTGELFF.

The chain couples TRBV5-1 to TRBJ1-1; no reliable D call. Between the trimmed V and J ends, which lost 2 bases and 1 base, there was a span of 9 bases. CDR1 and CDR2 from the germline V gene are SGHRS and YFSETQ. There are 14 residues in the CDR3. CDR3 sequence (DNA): TGCGCCAGCAGCTTAACCACGGCGAACACTGAAGCTTTCTTT. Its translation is CASSLTTANTEAFF. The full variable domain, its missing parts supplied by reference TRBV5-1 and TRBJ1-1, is KAGVTQTPRYLIKTRGQQVTLSCSPISGHRSVSWYQQTPGQGLQFLFEYFSETQRNKGNFPGRFSGRQFSNSRSEMNVSTLELGDSALYLCASSLTTANTEAFFGQGTRLTVV.

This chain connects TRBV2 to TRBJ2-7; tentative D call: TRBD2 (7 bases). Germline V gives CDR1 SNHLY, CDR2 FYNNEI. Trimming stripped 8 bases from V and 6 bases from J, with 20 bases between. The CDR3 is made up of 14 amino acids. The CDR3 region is CASSRVGGQGEQYF. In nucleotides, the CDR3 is TGTGCCAGCTCCCGAGTGGGGGGGCAGGGCGAGCAGTACTTC.

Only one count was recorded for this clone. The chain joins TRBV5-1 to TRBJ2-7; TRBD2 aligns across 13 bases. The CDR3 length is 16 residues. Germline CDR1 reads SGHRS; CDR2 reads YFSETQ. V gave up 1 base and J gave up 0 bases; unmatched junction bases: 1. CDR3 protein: CASSLRTSGSSYEQYF. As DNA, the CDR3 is TGCGCCAGCAGCTTGAGGACTAGCGGGAGCTCCTACGAGCAGTACTTC.

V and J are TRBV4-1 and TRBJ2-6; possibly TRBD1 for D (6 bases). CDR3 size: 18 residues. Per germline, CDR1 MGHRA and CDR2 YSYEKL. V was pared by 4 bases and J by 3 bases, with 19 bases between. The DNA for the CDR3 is TGCGCCAGCAGCCTCCCGACCCGAGGGGGAGATGGGGCCAACGTCCTGACTTTC. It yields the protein CASSLPTRGGDGANVLTF.

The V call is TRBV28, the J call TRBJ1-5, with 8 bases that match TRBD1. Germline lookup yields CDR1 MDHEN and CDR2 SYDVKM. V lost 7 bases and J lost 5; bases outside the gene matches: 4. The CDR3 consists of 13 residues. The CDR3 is CASITGGYQPQHF. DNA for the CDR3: TGTGCCAGCATCACAGGGGGTTATCAGCCCCAGCATTTT. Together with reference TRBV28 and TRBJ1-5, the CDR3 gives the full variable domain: DVKVTQSSRYLVKRTGEKVFLECVQDMDHENMFWYRQDPGLGLRLIYFSYDVKMKEKGDIPEGYSVSREKKERFSLILESASTNQTSMYLCASITGGYQPQHFGDGTRLSIL.

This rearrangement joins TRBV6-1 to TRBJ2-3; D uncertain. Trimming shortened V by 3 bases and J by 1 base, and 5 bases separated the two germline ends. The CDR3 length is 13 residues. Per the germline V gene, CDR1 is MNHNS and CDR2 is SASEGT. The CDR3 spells CASSEPGTDTQYF. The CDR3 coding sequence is TGTGCCAGCAGTGAGCCAGGCACAGATACGCAGTATTTT.

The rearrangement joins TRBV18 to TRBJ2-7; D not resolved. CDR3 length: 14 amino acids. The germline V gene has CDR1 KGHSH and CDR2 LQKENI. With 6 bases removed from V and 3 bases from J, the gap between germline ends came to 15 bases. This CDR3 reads CASSGPDQNYEQYF. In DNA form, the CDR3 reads TGTGCCAGCTCCGGGCCCGATCAGAACTACGAGCAGTACTTC.

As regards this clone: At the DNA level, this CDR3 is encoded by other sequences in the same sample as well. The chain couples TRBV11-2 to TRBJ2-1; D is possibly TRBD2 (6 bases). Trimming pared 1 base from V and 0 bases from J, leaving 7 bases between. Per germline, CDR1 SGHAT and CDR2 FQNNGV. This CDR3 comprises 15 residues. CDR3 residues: CASSLGGGSYNEQFF. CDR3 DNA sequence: TGTGCCAGCAGCTTAGGGGGAGGCTCCTACAATGAGCAGTTCTTC.

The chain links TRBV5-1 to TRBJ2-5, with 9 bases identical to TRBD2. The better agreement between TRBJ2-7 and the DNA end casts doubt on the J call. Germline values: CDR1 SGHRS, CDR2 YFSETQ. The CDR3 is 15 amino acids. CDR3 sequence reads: CASSSGTSKTYEQYF. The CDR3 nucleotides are TGCGCCAGCAGCTCCGGGACTAGCAAAACCTACGAGCAGTACTTC.

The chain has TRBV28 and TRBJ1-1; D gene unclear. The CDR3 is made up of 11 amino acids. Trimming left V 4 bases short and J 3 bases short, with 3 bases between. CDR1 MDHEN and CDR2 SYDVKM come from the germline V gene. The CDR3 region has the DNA TGTGCCAGCAGTTACTACACTGAAGCTTTCTTT. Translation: CASSYYTEAFF.

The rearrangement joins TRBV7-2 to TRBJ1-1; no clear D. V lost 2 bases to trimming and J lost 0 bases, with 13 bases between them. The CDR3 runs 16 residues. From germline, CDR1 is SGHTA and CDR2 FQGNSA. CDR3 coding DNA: TGTGCCAGCAGCTTATGGGTTGGACGGTTGAACACTGAAGCTTTCTTT. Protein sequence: CASSLWVGRLNTEAFF.

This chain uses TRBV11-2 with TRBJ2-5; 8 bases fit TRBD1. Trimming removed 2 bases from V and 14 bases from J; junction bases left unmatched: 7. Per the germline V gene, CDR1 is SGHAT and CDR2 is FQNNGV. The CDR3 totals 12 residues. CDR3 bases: TGTGCCAGCAGCTTAAAACCGGGACAGGCATACTTC. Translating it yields CASSLKPGQAYF.

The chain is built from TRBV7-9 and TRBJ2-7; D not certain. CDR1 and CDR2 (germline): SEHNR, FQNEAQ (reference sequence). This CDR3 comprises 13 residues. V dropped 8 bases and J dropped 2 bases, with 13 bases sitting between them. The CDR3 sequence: CASSVGPTYEQYF. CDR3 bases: TGTGCCAGCTCGGTTGGGCCCACCTACGAGCAGTACTTC.

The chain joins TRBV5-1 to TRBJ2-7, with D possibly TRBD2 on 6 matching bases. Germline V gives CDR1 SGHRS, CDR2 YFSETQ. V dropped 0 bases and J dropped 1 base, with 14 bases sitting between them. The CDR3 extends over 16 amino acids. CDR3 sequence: CASSLAGGLKSYEQYF. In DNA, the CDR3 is TGCGCCAGCAGCTTGGCCGGGGGACTCAAATCCTACGAGCAGTACTTC. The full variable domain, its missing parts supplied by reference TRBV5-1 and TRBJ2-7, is KAGVTQTPRYLIKTRGQQVTLSCSPISGHRSVSWYQQTPGQGLQFLFEYFSETQRNKGNFPGRFSGRQFSNSRSEMNVSTLELGDSALYLCASSLAGGLKSYEQYFGPGTRLTVT.

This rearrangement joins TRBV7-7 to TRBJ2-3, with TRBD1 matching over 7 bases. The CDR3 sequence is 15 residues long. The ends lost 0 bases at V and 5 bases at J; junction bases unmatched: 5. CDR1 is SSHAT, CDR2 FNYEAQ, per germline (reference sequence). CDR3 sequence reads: CASSLAPTGRDTQYF. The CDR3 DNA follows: TGTGCCAGCAGCTTAGCCCCGACAGGGCGAGATACGCAGTATTTT.

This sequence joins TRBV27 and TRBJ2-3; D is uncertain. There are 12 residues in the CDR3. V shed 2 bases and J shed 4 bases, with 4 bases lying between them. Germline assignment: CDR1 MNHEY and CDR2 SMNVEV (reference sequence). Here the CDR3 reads CASSLKADTQYF. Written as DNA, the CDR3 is TGTGCCAGCAGTTTAAAGGCAGATACGCAGTATTTT.

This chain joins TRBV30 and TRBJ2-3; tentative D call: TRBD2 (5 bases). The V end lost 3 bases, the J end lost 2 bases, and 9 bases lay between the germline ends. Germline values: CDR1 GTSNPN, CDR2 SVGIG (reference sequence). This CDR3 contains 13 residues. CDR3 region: CAWRLGATDTQYF. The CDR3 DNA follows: TGTGCCTGGAGGCTGGGAGCCACAGATACGCAGTATTTT.

The CDR3 loop reads CASSWADGNTIYF. The CDR3 nucleotides are TGTGCCAGCAGCTGGGCAGATGGAAACACCATATATTTT. This rearrangement joins TRBV11-3 to TRBJ1-3; D is uncertain. The CDR3 has 13 amino acids. V dropped 4 bases and J dropped 3 bases, with 7 bases sitting between them. Germline assignment: CDR1 SGHNT and CDR2 YENEEA.

CDR3 nucleotides: TGTGCCAGCAGTATTACAGGGGTTAACGGCTACACCTTC. Protein sequence: CASSITGVNGYTF. The chain combines TRBV2 with TRBJ1-2; 7 nucleotides align to TRBD1. CDR1 and CDR2 from the germline V gene are SNHLY and FYNNEI. The CDR3 is 13 residues long. J was trimmed by 8 bases and V by 5 bases; bases with no gene match: 8.

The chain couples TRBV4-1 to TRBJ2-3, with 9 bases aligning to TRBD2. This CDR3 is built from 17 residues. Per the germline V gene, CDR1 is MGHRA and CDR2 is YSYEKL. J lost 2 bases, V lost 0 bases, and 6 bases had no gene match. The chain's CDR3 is CASSQEILAGLTDTQYF. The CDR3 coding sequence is TGCGCCAGCAGCCAAGAGATACTAGCGGGCCTCACAGATACGCAGTATTTT.

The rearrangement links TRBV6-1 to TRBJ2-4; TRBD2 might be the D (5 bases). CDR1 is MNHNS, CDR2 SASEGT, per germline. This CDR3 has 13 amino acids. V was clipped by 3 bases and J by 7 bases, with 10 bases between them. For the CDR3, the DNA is TGTGCCAGCAGTGACGACTATCCGAACATTCAGTACTTC. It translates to CASSDDYPNIQYF.

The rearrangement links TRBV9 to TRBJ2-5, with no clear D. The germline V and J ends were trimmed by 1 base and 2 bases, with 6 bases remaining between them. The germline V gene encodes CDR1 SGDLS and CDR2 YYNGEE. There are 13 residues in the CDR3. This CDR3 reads CASSVRSQETQYF. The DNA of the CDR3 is TGTGCCAGCAGCGTAAGATCGCAAGAGACCCAGTACTTC. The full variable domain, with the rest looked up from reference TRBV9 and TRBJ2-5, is DSGVTQTPKHLITATGQRVTLRCSPRSGDLSVYWYQQSLDQGLQFLIQYYNGEERAKGNILERFSAQQFPDLHSELNLSSLELGDSALYFCASSVRSQETQYFGPGTRLLVL.

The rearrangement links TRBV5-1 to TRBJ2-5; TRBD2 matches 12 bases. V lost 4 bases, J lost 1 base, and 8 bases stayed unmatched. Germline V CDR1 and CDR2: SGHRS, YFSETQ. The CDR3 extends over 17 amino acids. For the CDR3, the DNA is TGCGCCAGCAGCGAGGGGACTAGCGGGTCCACCCAAGAGACCCAGTACTTC. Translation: CASSEGTSGSTQETQYF.

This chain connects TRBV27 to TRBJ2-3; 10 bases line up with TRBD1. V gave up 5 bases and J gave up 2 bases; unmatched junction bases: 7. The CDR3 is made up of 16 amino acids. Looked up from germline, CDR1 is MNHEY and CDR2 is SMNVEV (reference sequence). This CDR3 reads CASSAPGQGYTDTQYF. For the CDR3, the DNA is TGTGCCAGCAGTGCACCGGGACAGGGGTACACAGATACGCAGTATTTT.

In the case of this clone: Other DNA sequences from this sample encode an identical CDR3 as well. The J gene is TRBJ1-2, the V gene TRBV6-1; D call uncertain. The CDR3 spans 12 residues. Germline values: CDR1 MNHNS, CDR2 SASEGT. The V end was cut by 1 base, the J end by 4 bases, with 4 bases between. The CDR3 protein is CASSEEGYGYTF. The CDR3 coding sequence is TGTGCCAGCAGTGAAGAAGGCTATGGCTACACCTTC.